This passage covers 11 T cell receptor beta chains from one sample sequenced in a study of blood T cell repertoires in COVID-19. The data were produced by immunoSEQ multiplex PCR, yet TCRdb's version contains in-frame clones alone and is incomplete. This table has about 300,000 clones, roughly 90% appearing once. The sample taken for sequencing was peripheral blood. These receptors were collected from a man between 18 and 35 years old who had recovered from COVID-19.

This clone has just one count. The chain is built from TRBV7-9 and TRBJ1-1, with 7 positions matching TRBD1. CDR1 SEHNR and CDR2 FQNEAQ come from the germline V gene (reference sequence). J lost 1 base, V lost 5 bases, and 10 bases had no gene match. The CDR3 has 16 residues. The CDR3 here is CASSLENDRANTEAFF. The CDR3 region has the DNA TGTGCCAGCAGCCTCGAGAACGACAGGGCGAACACTGAAGCTTTCTTT.

This sequence joins TRBV4-1 and TRBJ2-7; D gene uncertain. The V gene lost 5 bases and the J gene lost 0 bases, with 11 bases spanning the gap. The CDR3 is made up of 14 amino acids. The germline CDR1 and CDR2 sequences are MGHRA and YSYEKL. The CDR3 coding sequence is TGCGCCAGCAGCACAAGACACGTCTCCTACGAGCAGTACTTC. This encodes CASSTRHVSYEQYF.

This chain joins TRBV7-8 and TRBJ1-2; tentative D call: TRBD1 (6 bases). The CDR3 consists of 13 residues. CDR1 and CDR2 from the germline V gene are SGHVS and FQNEAQ. The germline V and J ends were trimmed by 5 bases and 4 bases, with 11 bases remaining between them. DNA of the CDR3: TGTGCCAGCAGCCCACAGGGAAGCTATGGCTACACCTTC. Protein sequence: CASSPQGSYGYTF. Full variable domain (missing parts from reference TRBV7-8 and TRBJ1-2): GAGVSQSPRYKVAKRGQDVALRCDPISGHVSLFWYQQALGQGPEFLTYFQNEAQLDKSGLPSDRFFAERPEGSVSTLKIQRTQQEDSAVYLCASSPQGSYGYTFGSGTRLTVV.

The V gene is TRBV9, the J gene TRBJ2-7, with 10 bases aligning to TRBD1. Trimming at V came to 3 bases and at J to 2 bases, leaving 5 bases not matched to a gene. This CDR3 spans 15 amino acids. The germline gives CDR1 SGDLS, CDR2 YYNGEE. CDR3 residues: CASSGGTGDTYEQYF. The CDR3 region has the DNA TGTGCCAGCAGCGGGGGGACAGGGGACACCTACGAGCAGTACTTC. Full variable domain (remainder filled in from reference TRBV9 and TRBJ2-7): DSGVTQTPKHLITATGQRVTLRCSPRSGDLSVYWYQQSLDQGLQFLIQYYNGEERAKGNILERFSAQQFPDLHSELNLSSLELGDSALYFCASSGGTGDTYEQYFGPGTRLTVT.

The CDR3 here is CASSLAGTGFYNEQFF. The CDR3, as DNA: TGTGCCAGCAGCTTAGCCGGGACAGGGTTCTACAATGAGCAGTTCTTC. The chain couples TRBV7-2 to TRBJ2-1; 9 nucleotides line up with TRBD1. J gave up 3 bases and V 0 bases, and 3 bases lay outside the gene matches. Germline CDR1 and CDR2: SGHTA and FQGNSA. The CDR3 covers 16 residues.

The V and J genes are TRBV7-3 and TRBJ1-2; 9 nucleotides agree with TRBD1. The V gene end was trimmed by 8 bases and the J gene end by 7 bases; junction bases not matched to a gene: 17. The germline V gene has CDR1 SGHTA and CDR2 FQGTGA. The CDR3 length is 16 residues. CDR3 nucleotides: TGTGCCAGCGCGGAAACAGGGGGCGGGGATGAGGGTGGCTACACCTTC. Protein product: CASAETGGGDEGGYTF.

This CDR3 is CASSLGGQGLNEQFF. The CDR3 coding sequence is TGTGCCAGCAGCTTAGGGGGACAGGGGTTAAATGAGCAGTTCTTC. The rearrangement links TRBV11-2 to TRBJ2-1; 10 positions agree with TRBD1. Germline V gene data show CDR1 as SGHAT and CDR2 as FQNNGV. The V gene end was trimmed by 1 base and the J gene end by 7 bases; junction bases not matched to a gene: 4. CDR3 length: 15 amino acids.

The V and J genes are TRBV6-5 and TRBJ1-2, with D unclear. The CDR3 runs to 12 residues. Trimming left V 9 bases short and J 7 bases short, with 15 bases between. CDR1 and CDR2 from the germline V gene are MNHEY and SVGAGI. CDR3 protein: CASTLVGSGYTF. Written as DNA, the CDR3 is TGTGCCAGTACCCTAGTTGGGTCTGGCTACACCTTC.

This clone has a count of ten or more. The CDR3 sequence: CASSQGSHPGQGMTGELFF. In DNA form, the CDR3 reads TGTGCCAGCAGCCAAGGTAGCCATCCGGGACAGGGGATGACCGGGGAGCTGTTTTTT. The chain carries TRBV4-2 and TRBJ2-2; 10 nucleotides match TRBD1. The junction had 13 bases not matched to a gene; V was cut back by 1 base and J by 5 bases. This CDR3 region has 19 residues. In germline, CDR1 is LGHNA, CDR2 YNFKEQ.

The V and J genes are TRBV27 and TRBJ2-1; 7 nucleotides align to TRBD1. CDR3 length: 11 amino acids. The V gene's germline CDR1 is MNHEY and CDR2 SMNVEV (reference sequence). J lost 14 bases, V lost 6 bases, and 7 bases had no gene match. The CDR3 here is CASRTGTAKFF. The CDR3 DNA sequence: TGTGCCAGCAGGACCGGGACAGCTAAGTTCTTC.

The gene calls are TRBV3-1 (or the pseudogene TRBV3-2) and TRBJ2-5; possible D gene TRBD1, 6 bases. Trimming left V 4 bases short and J 5 bases short, with 14 bases between. The CDR3 loop spans 14 amino acids. Germline V gives CDR1 LGHDT, CDR2 YNNKEL (reference sequence). CDR3 sequence (DNA): TGTGCCAGCAGCCGGATGACAGGATCCGAGACCCAGTACTTC. Translated: CASSRMTGSETQYF.